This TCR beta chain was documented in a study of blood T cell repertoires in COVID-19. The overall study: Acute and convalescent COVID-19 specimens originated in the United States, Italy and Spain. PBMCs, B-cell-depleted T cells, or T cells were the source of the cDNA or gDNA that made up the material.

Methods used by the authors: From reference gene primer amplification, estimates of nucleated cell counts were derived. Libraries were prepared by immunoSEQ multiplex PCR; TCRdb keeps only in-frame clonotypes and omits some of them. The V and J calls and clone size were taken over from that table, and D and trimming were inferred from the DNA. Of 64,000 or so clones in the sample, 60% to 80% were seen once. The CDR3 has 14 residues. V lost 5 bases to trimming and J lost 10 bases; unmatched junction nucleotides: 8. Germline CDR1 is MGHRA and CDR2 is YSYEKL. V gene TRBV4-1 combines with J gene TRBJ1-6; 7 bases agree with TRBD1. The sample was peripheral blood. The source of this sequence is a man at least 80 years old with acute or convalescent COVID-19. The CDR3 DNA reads TGCGCCAGCAGCGACAGGGCAATGAGGTCACCCCTCCACTTT. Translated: CASSDRAMRSPLHF.